This T cell receptor (beta chain) was recorded in a study of cytomegalovirus exposure and HLA in healthy donors (dated by TCRdb to 2017 to 2019). A note on the overall study: An earlier analysis of several hundred of the donors reported about 290 Gb of sequence data and 117 million unique TCR beta sequences from 150 million to 200 million T cells. Rather than drawing on any new phenotypic data, the later analysis identified candidate immune exposures from TCR beta sequences and the way those sequences occurred across donors. A few DR-DQ haplotypes were treated as single units for association and clustering because of strong linkage in the cohort. Genome-wide SNP genotypes for about 65% of the 666 donors were used in a later genetic analysis, which treated that subset as a discovery cohort. Typing coverage varied by locus: roughly 629-630 donors for A, B, C, DRB1 and DQB1; approximately 500 for DQA1; more than 600 for DPA1; fewer than 480 for DPB1. Donor age, sex, ethnicity and CMV serostatus were compiled alongside the repertoire data. A separate validation cohort of more than 100 different subjects was used in addition to the approximately 700-subject first cohort. An early release that covered roughly 600 HLA-typed donors contained approximately 300 gigabases of sequencing data and around 80 million unique TCR sequences. Class I and class II HLA loci were covered by the typing at four-digit resolution. Using immunosequencing, the study profiled T cell repertoires from about 650 subjects and related those repertoires to cytomegalovirus serostatus. An earlier analysis of approximately 580 of the donors used high-throughput TCR beta sequencing to judge whether each TCR beta V gene segment behaved as functional or pseudogenic. In a later analysis, previously published TCR beta repertoires from 666 donors were re-analyzed and high-resolution HLA genotyping was added so that TCR occurrence patterns could be studied. Among approximately 370 genotyped donors of the cohort, an average of about 220,000 unique TCR beta nucleotide sequences was sequenced per donor, of which 15% to 20% were non-productive. All discovery cohort repertoires had been generated on a single sequencing platform. To predict cytomegalovirus infection status, the study brought together high-throughput TCR immunosequencing, statistical association of individual TCRs with disease status, and machine learning. Of the 398 genotyped donors, approximately 83% fell in the genetic ancestry cluster associated with self-reported Caucasian donors. The aim of the study was to test whether cataloging public T cell receptors could identify signatures of past pathogen exposure. Beyond this particular receptor, the publication reports: Cytomegalovirus status was reported to be diagnosed by the classifier with high specificity and sensitivity in both the original and validation cohorts. A cluster of highly shared sequence variants was judged likely to be a technical artifact of the sequencing pipeline. A later analysis found that TCR association rates varied across HLA loci, with DRB1 alleles showing the most associated TCRs and HLA-C alleles the fewest. A later analysis reported that several top co-occurrence clusters appeared linked to parvovirus B19, influenza, CMV and Epstein-Barr virus. The study gave a list of about 170 TCR beta chains associated with cytomegalovirus. Compared with the 666-donor mean, donors in an Asian-associated ancestry cluster had fewer N-insertions in productive TCRs, according to a later genetic analysis. In an earlier analysis of some 540 of the donors, most TCR beta V segments appeared in productive rearrangements about 90% or about 30% of the time, broadly matching IMGT annotations. The authors suggested that the approach could potentially be generalized to other disease states and immunological phenotypes. Because counts were too low, 15 to 20 rarely observed V segments, including chromosome 9 orphons, were excluded from the earlier analysis of about 500 of the donors. At a false discovery rate of 0.05, a later analysis linked about 16,000 TCR beta sequences to specific HLA alleles. HLA typing was unavailable for some donors at each locus, so association tests used only the typed subset. The 87-base-pair reads could not distinguish some IMGT-functional V segments, including TRBV6-2 and TRBV6-3, so those segments were excluded. Most TCR sequences were seen in very few donors, while some public TCRs were found in many individuals. A few of the identified cytomegalovirus-associated TCR beta chains were confirmed in vitro to be specific for cytomegalovirus antigens. In a later genetic analysis, a missense DCLRE1C variant was associated with V-gene and J-gene trimming of TCR beta chains, and the association was replicated in an independent cohort. In a later analysis, HLA-associated TCR beta chains showed more clonal expansion and lower generation probabilities than non-associated chains that were equally common. Immune exposure information for the cohort was limited to CMV serostatus. Presence/absence analyses assumed roughly uniform sequencing depth across donors, an assumption that may not hold. In this cohort, only TCR beta chains were sequenced, and detectable features were limited by the absence of alpha or paired-chain data. A further reported finding was that TCR beta sequences accurately predicted the HLA-A and HLA-B alleles for most subjects in the first cohort. Correlated functional status among segregating V segments might reflect linkage disequilibrium, but an unknown experimental factor could not be ruled out. Assigning TCR associations to individual alleles was difficult when HLA alleles, especially DR and DQ, strongly co-occurred. According to a later analysis, most CMV-associated TCR beta chains appeared to be HLA-restricted, and the HLA associations seemed to be driven largely by CMV exposure.

The library was generated by the immunoSEQ multiplex PCR assay. A mixture of 60 forward primers for TCR Vbeta segments and 13 reverse primers for TCR Jbeta segments was used in the multiplex PCR. The CDR3 region of rearranged TCR beta genes was amplified from genomic DNA by a multiplex PCR assay. The Illumina HiSeq System was used to sequence the amplified TCR beta libraries as 87-base-pair reads. For the original study's pipeline: In a later analysis, some 80 million unique TCR beta chains were counted across the roughly 610 repertoires, and around 10 million of these chains were shared by at least two donors. A nearest-neighbor algorithm error-corrected the raw reads and collapsed the reads into unique sequences, merging closely related sequences to remove PCR and sequencing errors. V, D and J gene segments were assigned by aligning CDR3 sequences to IMGT reference sequences. Each retained sequence needed at least a six-nucleotide match to both a V gene segment and a J gene segment. Rearrangements were classified as productive when the CDR3 lacked stop codons and remained in frame with V and J, and all other rearrangements were classified as non-productive. Following IMGT convention, CDR3 was defined as the stretch from the second conserved V-encoded cysteine to the conserved J-encoded phenylalanine. Sequences without an unambiguous match to a single V gene segment were excluded from the earlier analysis of over 500 of the donors. In an earlier analysis of more than 500 of the donors, a V segment was called functional when productive rearrangements were above 56.7%, and segregating when the standard deviation between donors exceeded 5%. A statistical classification framework was developed to diagnose cytomegalovirus status using the catalog of TCR beta chain sequences. In a later analysis, V and J genes were assigned by comparing TCR nucleotide sequences against IMGT/GENE-DB human TR gene sequences. A later analysis assigned CDR3 sequences and most-parsimonious VDJ recombination scenarios with the TCRdist pipeline. A later analysis defined each TCR beta chain by its CDR3 amino acid sequence plus V-gene family, and excluded reads lacking a unique V-gene family. As a way to deal with suspected cross-contamination and a sequencing artifact, a later analysis dropped approximately 590 nucleotide sequences that were highly shared and had low generation probability. In a later analysis, a clonal expansion index for each public chain was calculated from normalized within-repertoire ranks of inferred template counts. A later analysis computed generation probabilities with a VDJ recombination model fitted to out-of-frame rearrangements, and checked the results against IGoR. A later analysis scored TCR-TCR, TCR-HLA and TCR-CMV co-occurrence with hypergeometric tests, applying a repertoire-size bias correction to TCR pairs. A later analysis estimated false discovery rates by permuting HLA or CMV assignments 20 times. A later analysis grouped co-occurring TCRs with DBSCAN, adding TCRdist sequence similarity when clustering within HLA-allele-positive subsets. Repertoires with fewer than 30,000 or more than 120,000 public chains, plus five repertoires with anomalous nucleotide sharing, were excluded from co-occurrence clustering. TCRdb obtained this table from immuneACCESS and retained in-frame rearrangements with V and J assigned. These tables miss some clones; where compared with another copy, unresolved V genes account for less than half of the shortfall, and the remainder is unexplained. For V, J and clone size, that table is used; D and trimming come from the DNA. This sample holds about 200,000 clones; over 80% were observed only once. Together, the top ten hold roughly 0.7% of the sample.

In regard to this clone: Its antigen specificity is not known. It has no much larger one-base neighbor in the sample; base qualities were not kept.

In total, roughly 710 healthy bone marrow donors made up the cohort. Cohort members were all nominally healthy when sampled, although unrecorded immune exposures were likely present. The donor was CMV seronegative and was included in the group of about 350 seronegative cohort members. A peripheral blood sample was provided by each donor, and peripheral blood mononuclear cells were used for TCR beta sequencing. The Qiagen DNeasy Blood Extraction Kit was used to extract genomic DNA from the blood cell samples. V has 4 bases trimmed and J has 3 bases trimmed; junction bases matching no gene number 4. The germline V gene supplies CDR1 MRHNA and CDR2 SNTAGT. From the cysteine up to the phenylalanine, the CDR3 has a length of 15 residues. Just CDR3 DNA is preserved here, 45 bases in frame from base 1.

This TCR was recovered from a boy between 2 and 10 years old in good health and CMV-seronegative. This sequence uses TRBV6-4 and TRBJ2-1; 9 middle bases align to TRBD2. Sequenced material: PBMCs. The CDR3 protein: CASSVSLAGYNEQFF. The nucleotide sequence is TGTGCCAGCAGTGTGTCACTAGCGGGCTACAATGAGCAGTTCTTC.